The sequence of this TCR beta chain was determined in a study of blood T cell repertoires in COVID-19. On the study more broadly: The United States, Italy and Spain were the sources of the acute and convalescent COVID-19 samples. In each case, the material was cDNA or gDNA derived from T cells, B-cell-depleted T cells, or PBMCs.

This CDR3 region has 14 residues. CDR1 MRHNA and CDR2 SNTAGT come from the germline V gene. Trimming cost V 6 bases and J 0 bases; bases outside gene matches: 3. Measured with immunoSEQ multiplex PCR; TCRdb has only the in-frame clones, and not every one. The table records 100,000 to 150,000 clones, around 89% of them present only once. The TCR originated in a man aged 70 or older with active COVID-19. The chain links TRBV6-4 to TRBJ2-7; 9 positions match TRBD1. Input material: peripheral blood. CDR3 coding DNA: TGTGCCAGCAGGGGGACAGGGAGCTCCTACGAGCAGTACTTC. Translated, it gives CASRGTGSSYEQYF.